What follows are 26 T cell receptor beta chains derived from one specimen sequenced in a study of identical twins. Using its own MiXCR run on the 5' RACE reads, TCRdb lists one record per CDR3 protein. The sample lists about 520,000 distinct CDR3 sequences, less than 25% occurring once. These data were likewise used in another study, on T cells expressing NK-cell markers.

The sample was CD4+ T cells sorted from blood. The receptors stem from a woman aged 18-29 years in good health.

The chain uses TRBV3-1 and TRBJ2-7; D might be TRBD2 (6 bases). The CDR3 totals 15 residues. With 5 bases removed from V and 2 bases from J, the gap between germline ends came to 16 bases. CDR1 is LGHDT, CDR2 YNNKEL, per germline (reference sequence). In DNA, the CDR3 is TGTGCCAGCAGCGTTTCGGGGCGGGAAACCTACGAGCAGTACTTC. Encoded protein: CASSVSGRETYEQYF.

This chain connects TRBV6-2 or TRBV6-3 to TRBJ2-1; 8 bases align to TRBD2. V lost 6 bases and J lost 5; bases outside the gene matches: 12. The CDR3 has 16 residues. Germline values: CDR1 MNHEY, CDR2 SVGEGT. The CDR3 bases are TGTGCCAGCAGCGCCGGACTAGCCAACACTCACAATGAGCAGTTCTTC. Translation gives CASSAGLANTHNEQFF.

This clonotype appeared a few times. The V gene is TRBV6-1, the J gene TRBJ2-7; TRBD2 is a possible D gene (6 bases). CDR1 is MNHNS and CDR2 is SASEGT in the germline V gene. V dropped 7 bases and J dropped 5 bases, with 18 bases sitting between them. This CDR3 spans 14 amino acids. This chain's CDR3 is CASKLRAGNHEQYF. CDR3 DNA: TGTGCCAGCAAACTTCGTGCGGGAAACCACGAGCAGTACTTC.

This clonotype was seen a handful of times. The chain couples TRBV24-1 to TRBJ2-1; TRBD2 aligns across 10 bases. Germline-derived CDR1 and CDR2 are KGHDR and SFDVKD. J lost 8 bases, V lost 3 bases, and 0 bases had no gene match. The CDR3 totals 13 residues. The CDR3 loop is CATSDSGGDEQFF. The CDR3 nucleotides are TGTGCCACCAGTGATAGCGGGGGGGATGAGCAGTTCTTC.

The rearrangement links TRBV28 to TRBJ2-1; D is unclear. Germline loops: CDR1 MDHEN, CDR2 SYDVKM. V dropped 5 bases and J dropped 7 bases, with 15 bases sitting between them. The CDR3 has 14 amino acids. CDR3 sequence: CASSPPRPRNEQFF. The CDR3 coding sequence is TGTGCCAGCAGTCCCCCGAGGCCCAGAAATGAGCAGTTCTTC.

In this sample, this clonotype turned up once. The chain joins TRBV20-1 to TRBJ2-3, with TRBD2 matching 9 bases. The ends lost 6 bases at V and 4 bases at J; junction bases unmatched: 8. Germline values: CDR1 DFQATT, CDR2 SNEGSKA (reference sequence). This CDR3 comprises 14 residues. The CDR3 reads CSAPTREGPDTQYF. The CDR3 nucleotides read TGCAGTGCCCCTACGCGGGAGGGCCCAGATACGCAGTATTTT.

CDR3: CSAREASTDTQYF. The CDR3 DNA reads TGCAGTGCTAGAGAGGCTAGCACAGATACGCAGTATTTT. The gene calls are TRBV20-1 and TRBJ2-3; D uncertain. V dropped 0 bases and J dropped 0 bases, with 4 bases sitting between them. CDR1 and CDR2 (germline): DFQATT, SNEGSKA (reference sequence). The CDR3 sequence is 13 residues long.

This clonotype was found many times. The chain links TRBV29-1 to TRBJ2-4; D not certain. CDR1 is SQVTM and CDR2 is ANQGSEA in the germline V gene. Trimming removed 6 bases at V and 0 bases at J, with 9 bases between. This CDR3 has 13 residues. The DNA for the CDR3 is TGCAGCGTGTCAGAGCTAGCCAAAAACATTCAGTACTTC. It encodes CSVSELAKNIQYF.

About this clonotype itself: The CDR3 does not close with the conserved phenylalanine or tryptophan, likely indicating a read error. The chain joins TRBV5-1 to TRBJ1-2; D not resolved. The germline gives CDR1 SGHRS, CDR2 YFSETQ. Trimming took 0 bases from V and 2 from J, leaving 5 bases between them. The CDR3 has 13 residues. The CDR3 DNA follows: TGCGCCAGCAGCTTGGAGGGAAACTATGGCTACACCTCC. Translating it yields CASSLEGNYGYTS.

Remarks on this clonotype: The junction departs from the called germline gene at one end, perhaps through a read error. The chain combines TRBV20-1 with TRBJ2-3, with 15 nucleotides matching TRBD2. Looked up from germline, CDR1 is DFQATT and CDR2 is SNEGSKA (reference sequence). This CDR3 is built from 17 residues. CDR3 sequence reads: CSARGTSGGASTDSQYF. As DNA, the CDR3 is TGCAGTGCTAGAGGGACTAGCGGGGGGGCTAGCACAGATTCGCAGTATTTT.

This chain connects TRBV20-1 to TRBJ2-3; no clear D. The CDR3 covers 12 residues. Germline CDR1 DFQATT, CDR2 SNEGSKA (reference sequence). The V gene lost 2 bases and the J gene lost 6 bases, with 9 bases spanning the gap. The CDR3 DNA sequence: TGCAGTGCTAGATTGGGCATTGATACGCAGTATTTT. It translates to CSARLGIDTQYF.

This clonotype was counted only a few times. The chain joins TRBV20-1 to TRBJ2-7, with no clear D. The CDR3 totals 13 residues. In germline, CDR1 is DFQATT, CDR2 SNEGSKA (reference sequence). The V end was cut by 0 bases, the J end by 6 bases, with 12 bases between. The CDR3 spells CSARDPPASEQYF. CDR3 bases: TGCAGTGCTAGAGATCCCCCCGCAAGCGAGCAGTACTTC.

This clonotype was counted between two and nine times. V usage is TRBV12-3 or TRBV12-4 and J usage is TRBJ2-7; 7 bases are a match to TRBD1. The ends lost 3 bases at V and 1 base at J; junction bases unmatched: 9. This CDR3 region has 16 residues. In DNA form, the CDR3 reads TGTGCCAGCAGTTTGAGAGGGGGCGACCCATCCTACGAGCAGTACTTC. Amino acids: CASSLRGGDPSYEQYF.

J is TRBJ2-2 and V is TRBV29-1; no clear D. V was shortened by 7 bases and J by 5 bases, with 11 bases between the two germline ends. CDR1 SQVTM and CDR2 ANQGSEA come from the germline V gene. The CDR3 is 12 amino acids. The CDR3 sequence: CSAQSGTGELFF. The CDR3 bases are TGCAGCGCTCAGAGTGGGACCGGGGAGCTGTTTTTT.

The gene calls are TRBV4-3 and TRBJ2-3; D unclear. The germline V and J ends were trimmed by 0 bases and 1 base, with 8 bases remaining between them. Germline V CDR1 and CDR2: LGHNA, YSLEER. The CDR3 covers 15 residues. DNA for the CDR3: TGCGCCAGCAGCCAAGAGGCGGTAGGCACAGATACGCAGTATTTT. It encodes CASSQEAVGTDTQYF.

In its sample, this clonotype was seen many times. This chain links TRBV27 with TRBJ1-1, with D maybe TRBD1 (6 bases). Trimming took off 8 bases at V and 0 bases at J, with 22 bases between the two ends. Germline V gene data show CDR1 as MNHEY and CDR2 as SMNVEV (reference sequence). CDR3 length equals 17 residues. The CDR3 coding sequence is TGTGCCAGCGCATCTGACAGGTCCCTATTAATGAACACTGAAGCTTTCTTT. Its protein is CASASDRSLLMNTEAFF.

The V call is TRBV12-3 or TRBV12-4, the J call TRBJ2-7; the D call may be TRBD1 or TRBD2 (6 bases each). Trimming took 6 bases from V and 2 from J, leaving 14 bases between them. This CDR3 is built from 14 residues. The CDR3 DNA reads as TGTGCCAGCAGCCATATAGGGGGGCCCTACGAGCAGTACTTC. This encodes CASSHIGGPYEQYF.

This clonotype has more than one count but fewer than ten. The chain recombines TRBV6-5 with TRBJ1-1; no clear D. The CDR3 contains 17 residues. Trimming pared 0 bases from V and 1 base from J, leaving 15 bases between. CDR1 is MNHEY, CDR2 SVGAGI, per germline. Here the CDR3 reads CASSYSNSGRGNTEAFF. For the CDR3, the DNA is TGTGCCAGCAGTTACTCGAATTCTGGTCGGGGGAACACTGAAGCTTTCTTT.

This clonotype was observed a handful of times. A read error may be the cause here, since a much bigger clone is one base away. The CDR3 DNA reads as TGTGCCAGCAGTTTTCGTCACAATGAGCAGTTCTTC. It yields the protein CASSFRHNEQFF. This rearrangement joins TRBV12-3 or TRBV12-4 to TRBJ2-1; unclear D gene. CDR3 length: 12 amino acids. V lost 3 bases and J 5 bases, leaving 5 bases between the germline ends.

The genes are TRBV10-3 and TRBJ2-5; D gene unclear. V lost 3 bases, J lost 5 bases, and 7 bases lay in between. Per germline, CDR1 ENHRY and CDR2 SYGVKD. The CDR3 sequence is 12 residues long. CDR3: CAISEVFETQYF. The CDR3 DNA is TGTGCCATCAGTGAAGTTTTTGAGACCCAGTACTTC.

This clonotype was observed a few times. V is TRBV20-1 and J is TRBJ1-1; tentative D call: TRBD1 (6 bases). Germline V CDR1 and CDR2: DFQATT, SNEGSKA (reference sequence). Trimming cost V 3 bases and J 6 bases, with 8 bases left between them. The CDR3 runs to 11 residues. The CDR3 bases are TGCAGTGCTAGCCGGGGGCCTGAAGCTTTCTTT. This sequence encodes CSASRGPEAFF.

This clonotype was seen a single time. This rearrangement joins TRBV4-3 to TRBJ2-3; tentatively, D is TRBD2 (5 bases). The germline V gene encodes CDR1 LGHNA and CDR2 YSLEER. The CDR3 runs to 16 residues. V shed 2 bases and J shed 1 base, with 13 bases lying between them. The chain's CDR3 is CASSQSPGRGTDTQYF. CDR3 in DNA: TGCGCCAGCAGCCAATCTCCCGGGCGGGGCACAGATACGCAGTATTTT.

This clonotype was recorded a few times. The chain links TRBV6-2 or TRBV6-3 to TRBJ2-1, with no clear D. Trimming left V 7 bases short and J 6 bases short, with 19 bases between. This CDR3 is built from 15 residues. Germline lookup yields CDR1 MNHEY and CDR2 SVGEGT. CDR3 loop: CASTPTGLLVNEQFF. CDR3 coding DNA: TGTGCCAGCACCCCGACCGGGCTTTTGGTCAATGAGCAGTTCTTC.

This clonotype occurred a few times. The chain recombines TRBV11-2 with TRBJ2-1; the match to TRBD1 covers 8 bases. Germline CDR1 is SGHAT and CDR2 is FQNNGV. V dropped 6 bases and J dropped 6; count of bases not matched to a gene: 7. The CDR3 has 14 residues. In DNA form, the CDR3 reads TGTGCCAGCAGGCGACAGGGGAAACGCAATGAGCAGTTCTTC. It specifies CASRRQGKRNEQFF.

The sample holds one count of this clonotype. The genes are TRBV12-3 or TRBV12-4 and TRBJ2-7, with D unclear. The CDR3 contains 14 residues. V shed 3 bases and J shed 3 bases, with 12 bases lying between them. CDR3: CASSFAFANYEQYF. The CDR3 DNA reads TGTGCCAGCAGTTTCGCCTTCGCGAACTACGAGCAGTACTTC.

This clonotype has only a few counts. This rearrangement joins TRBV12-3 or TRBV12-4 to TRBJ1-3; no clear D. This CDR3 is built from 16 residues. Trimming cost V 1 base and J 0 bases, with 10 bases left between them. The CDR3, as DNA: TGTGCCAGCAGTTTAGGGCGACCGAGCTCTGGAAACACCATATATTTT. It is translated as CASSLGRPSSGNTIYF.